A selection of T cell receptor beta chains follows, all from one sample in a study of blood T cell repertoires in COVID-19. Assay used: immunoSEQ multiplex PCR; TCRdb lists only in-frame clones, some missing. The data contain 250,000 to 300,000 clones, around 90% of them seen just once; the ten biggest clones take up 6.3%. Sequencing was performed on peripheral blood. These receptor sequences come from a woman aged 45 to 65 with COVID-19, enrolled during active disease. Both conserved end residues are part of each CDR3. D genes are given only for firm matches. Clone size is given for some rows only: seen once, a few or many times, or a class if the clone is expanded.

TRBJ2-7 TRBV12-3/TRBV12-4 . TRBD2 TGTGCCAGCAGCAGACTAGCGCCCTACGAGCAGTACTTC CASSRLAPYEQYF
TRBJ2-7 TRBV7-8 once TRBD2 TGTGCCAGCAGGGGAGATGGGGGAGGGTCCTACGAGCAGTACTTC CASRGDGGGSYEQYF
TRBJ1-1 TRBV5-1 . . TGCGCCAGCAGCACAGGGTATATTTTCGGGAACACTGAAGCTTTCTTT CASSTGYIFGNTEAFF
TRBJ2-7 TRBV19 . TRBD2 TGTGCCAGTAGTATCTCAGCGGGGGCAAGGCCCTACGAGCAGTACTTC CASSISAGARPYEQYF
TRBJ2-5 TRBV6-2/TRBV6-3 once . TGTGCCAGCAGTAGGGACTTGTCGTACCAAGAGACCCAGTACTTC CASSRDLSYQETQYF
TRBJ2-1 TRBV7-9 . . TGTGCCAGCAGCTTACTGCGACTAGAGAGCTCCTACAATGAGCAGTTCTTC CASSLLRLESSYNEQFF
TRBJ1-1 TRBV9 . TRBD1 TGTGCCAGCAGCGACGGGACAGGGGGCTTGAACACTGAAGCTTTCTTT CASSDGTGGLNTEAFF
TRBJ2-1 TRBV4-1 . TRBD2 TGCGCCAGCAGCCAAGACCCCTCAACTAGCGGGAGGGCCGACAATGAGCAGTTCTTC CASSQDPSTSGRADNEQFF
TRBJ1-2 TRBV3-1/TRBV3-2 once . TGTGCCAGCAGCCAAGTGGGAGGTGGCTACACCTTC CASSQVGGGYTF
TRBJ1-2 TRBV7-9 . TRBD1 TGTGCCAGCAGCTTAGCCGTCAGGGGGACATATGGCTACACCTTC CASSLAVRGTYGYTF
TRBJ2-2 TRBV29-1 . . TGCAGCGTTCCTAACCCTAGAGTGAACACCGGGGAGCTGTTTTTT CSVPNPRVNTGELFF
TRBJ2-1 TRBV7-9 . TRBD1 TGTGCCAGCAGCCCCCGGACAGGGGAGGGCGATGAGCAGTTCTTC CASSPRTGEGDEQFF
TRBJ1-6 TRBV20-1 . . TGCAGTGCTAGTATCGGGAGCTCCTATAATTCACCCCTCCACTTT CSASIGSSYNSPLHF
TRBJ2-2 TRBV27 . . TGTGCCAGCAGGTGGGGACAGAACACCGGGGAGCTGTTTTTT CASRWGQNTGELFF
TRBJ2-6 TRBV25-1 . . TGTGCCAGCAGTGATCCCCGACCGGGTGGGGCCAACGTCCTGACTTTC CASSDPRPGGANVLTF
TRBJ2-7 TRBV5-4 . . TGTGCCAGCAGCTTGGGGGCCAACTACGAGCAGTACTTC CASSLGANYEQYF
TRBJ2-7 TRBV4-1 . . TGCGCCAGCAGCCATAGGGGCCCAAGCTCCTACGAGCAGTACTTC CASSHRGPSSYEQYF
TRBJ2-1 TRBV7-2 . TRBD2 TGTGCCAGCAGCTTAGTCTCGACGGGAGGGATGAATGAGCAGTTCTTC CASSLVSTGGMNEQFF
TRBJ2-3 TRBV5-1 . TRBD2 TGCGCCAGCAGCTCTGCGGGGACTATGCAGTATTTT CASSSAGTMQYF
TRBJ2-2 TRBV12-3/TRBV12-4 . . TGTGCCAGCAACACAATGCACACCGGGGAGCTGTTTTTT CASNTMHTGELFF
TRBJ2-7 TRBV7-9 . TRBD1 TGTGCCAGCAGCCCCTGGACAGGCCGGCCCTTCTACGAGCAGTACTTC CASSPWTGRPFYEQYF
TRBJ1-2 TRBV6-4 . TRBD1 TGTGCCAGCAGTCAAGACAGGGGCAACTATGGCTACACCTTC CASSQDRGNYGYTF
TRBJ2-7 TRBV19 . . TGTGCCAGTAGTATAGATCCTGGAGCCAGACTTTACTACGAGCAGTACTTC CASSIDPGARLYYEQYF
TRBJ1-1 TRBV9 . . TGTGCCAGCAGCGTAGTCCCATCCGGGGGGAACACTGAAGCTTTCTTT CASSVVPSGGNTEAFF
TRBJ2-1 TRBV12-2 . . TGTGCAAGTCGCTTTGAGGCAGGGGACAATGAGCAGTTCTTC CASRFEAGDNEQFF
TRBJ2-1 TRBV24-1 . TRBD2 TGTGCCACCAGTGACCCCGGGACTAGCGACCTCTTC CATSDPGTSDLF
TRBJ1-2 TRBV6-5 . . TGTGCCAGCAGCTTCCTGGCCGTGTTGGATGGCTACACCTTC CASSFLAVLDGYTF
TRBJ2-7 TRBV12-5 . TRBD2 TGTGCTAGTGGTTTGCACAAGTCTAGCGGGAGAACCTACGAGCAGTACTTC CASGLHKSSGRTYEQYF
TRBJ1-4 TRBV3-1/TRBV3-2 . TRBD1 TGTGCCAGCAGCCAAGACGAGACGACGACAACCGGGACAGCTAATGAAAAACTGTTTTTT CASSQDETTTTGTANEKLFF
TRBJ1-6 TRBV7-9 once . TGTGCCAGCAGCTTAGGTAGCAACTCTAATTCACCCCTCCACTTT CASSLGSNSNSPLHF
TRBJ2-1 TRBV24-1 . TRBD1 TGTGCCACCAGTGATTTGATCCGGGACAGGGGGGACTTGGATGAGCAGTTCTTC CATSDLIRDRGDLDEQFF
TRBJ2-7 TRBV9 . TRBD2 TGTGCCAGCGGGGCTGTCGGAGCGGGAGTGTACGAGCAGTACTTC CASGAVGAGVYEQYF
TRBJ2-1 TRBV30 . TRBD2 TGTGCCTGGATCCGGCGGGAGGTCTACAATGAGCAGTTCTTC CAWIRREVYNEQFF
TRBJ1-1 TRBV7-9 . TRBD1 TGTGCCAGCAGCCCCTATAGCAGGGGGCTTGAAGCTTTCTTT CASSPYSRGLEAFF
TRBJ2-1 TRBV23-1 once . TGCGCCAGCAGTCCCCCTGCCCCACAGCCTGACAATGAGCAGTTCTTC CASSPPAPQPDNEQFF
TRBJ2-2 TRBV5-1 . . TGCGCCAGCAGCTCCGGGGCGGGGGCTGGCGCCGGGGAGCTGTTTTTT CASSSGAGAGAGELFF
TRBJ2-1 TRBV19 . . TGTGCCAGTAGTATGTCGGCAGGGTACAATGAGCAGTTCTTC CASSMSAGYNEQFF
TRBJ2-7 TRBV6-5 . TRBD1 TGTGCCAGCAGCGGACAGGGCTACGAGCAGTACTTC CASSGQGYEQYF
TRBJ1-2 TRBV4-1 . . TGCGCCAGCAGCAAGCCTGTCGACCGAGGGGGCTACACCTTC CASSKPVDRGGYTF
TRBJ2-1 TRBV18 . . TGTGCCAGCTCACCCACGATCACACAATACAATGAGCAGTTCTTC CASSPTITQYNEQFF
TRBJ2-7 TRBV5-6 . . TGTGCCAGCAGCAACACGCTTCGGGGGTACGAGCAGTACTTC CASSNTLRGYEQYF
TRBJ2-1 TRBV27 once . TGTGCCAGCAGTAACGGGGGACGGCTTAAGCAGTTCTTC CASSNGGRLKQFF
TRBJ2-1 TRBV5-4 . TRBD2 TGTGCCAGCAGTCTCCCGAAGGGCGGGAGGCACAATGAGCAGTTCTTC CASSLPKGGRHNEQFF
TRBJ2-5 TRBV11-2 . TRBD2 TGTGCCAGCAGCTTAGTGGCGGGAGTCCGAGAGACCCAGTACTTC CASSLVAGVRETQYF
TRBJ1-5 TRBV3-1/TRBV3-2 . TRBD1 TGTGCCAGCAGCCTCCGACAGGGTGGTCAGCCCCAGCATTTT CASSLRQGGQPQHF
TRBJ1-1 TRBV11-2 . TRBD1 TGTGCCAGCGACAGGGGTGGTGAGGCTTTCTTT CASDRGGEAFF
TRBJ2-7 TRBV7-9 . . TGTGCCAGCAGAGGGGACACCTACGAGCAGTACTTC CASRGDTYEQYF